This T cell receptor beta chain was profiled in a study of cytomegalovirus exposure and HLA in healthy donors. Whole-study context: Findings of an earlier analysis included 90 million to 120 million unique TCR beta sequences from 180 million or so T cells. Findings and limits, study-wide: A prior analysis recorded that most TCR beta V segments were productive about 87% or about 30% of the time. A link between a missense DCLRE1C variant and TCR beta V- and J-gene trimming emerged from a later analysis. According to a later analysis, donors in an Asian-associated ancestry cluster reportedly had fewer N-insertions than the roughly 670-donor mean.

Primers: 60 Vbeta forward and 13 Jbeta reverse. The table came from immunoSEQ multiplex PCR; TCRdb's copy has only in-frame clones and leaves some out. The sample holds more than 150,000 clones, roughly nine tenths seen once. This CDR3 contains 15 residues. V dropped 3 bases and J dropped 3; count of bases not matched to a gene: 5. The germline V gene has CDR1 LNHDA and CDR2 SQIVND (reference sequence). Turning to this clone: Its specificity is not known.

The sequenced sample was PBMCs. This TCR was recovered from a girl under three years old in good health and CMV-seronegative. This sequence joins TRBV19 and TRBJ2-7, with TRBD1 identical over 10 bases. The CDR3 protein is CASSMPGQGYYEQYF. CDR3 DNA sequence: TGTGCCAGTAGTATGCCGGGACAGGGGTACTACGAGCAGTACTTC.